The clone carrying this TCR beta chain was counted between two and nine times. Extracted RNA was reverse transcribed into cDNA, the sequencing template. Method: immunoSEQ multiplex PCR; TCRdb's copy keeps in-frame clones and lacks some. In the table there are some 180,000 clones, roughly 50% of which are singletons. This record comes from a study of CD8+ T cells in alopecia areata. Trimming cost V 3 bases and J 3 bases, with 6 bases left between them. The germline V gene encodes CDR1 MGHDK and CDR2 SYGVNS. The CDR3 sequence is 13 residues long. Treatment denoted: oral pan-JAK inhibitor, 5-10 mg twice daily.

The source material was CD8+ T cells sorted from blood, sampled at week 24, from a patient treated with tofacitinib. The chain joins TRBV25-1 to TRBJ1-5; D unclear. This TCR derives from a human donor with alopecia areata. The CDR3 sequence: CASSEGFNQPQHF. CDR3 coding DNA: TGTGCCAGCAGTGAGGGCTTCAATCAGCCCCAGCATTTT.